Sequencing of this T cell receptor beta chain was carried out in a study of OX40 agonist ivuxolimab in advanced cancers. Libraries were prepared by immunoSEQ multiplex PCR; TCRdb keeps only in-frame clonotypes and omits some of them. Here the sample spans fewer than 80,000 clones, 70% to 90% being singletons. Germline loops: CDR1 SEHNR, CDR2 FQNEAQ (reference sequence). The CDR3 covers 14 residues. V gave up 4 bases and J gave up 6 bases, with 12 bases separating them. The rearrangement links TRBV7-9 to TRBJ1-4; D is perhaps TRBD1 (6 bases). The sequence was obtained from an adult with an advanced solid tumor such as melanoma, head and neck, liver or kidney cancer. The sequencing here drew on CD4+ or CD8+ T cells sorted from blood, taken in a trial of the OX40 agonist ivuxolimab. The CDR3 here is CASSSRGGYEKLFF. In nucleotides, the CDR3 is TGTGCCAGCAGCTCCAGGGGCGGGTATGAAAAACTGTTTTTT.